One and the same sample provided the 29 T cell receptor beta chains below, sequenced in a study of cytomegalovirus exposure and HLA in healthy donors. Researchers ran the PCR with 60 Vbeta and 13 Jbeta primers. Repertoires were generated with immunoSEQ multiplex PCR, while TCRdb's copy carries only in-frame clones and drops some. The sample consists of some 130,000 clones, 75% to 80% of them appearing once. The sample was PBMCs. These TCRs come from a man younger than 45 in good health and CMV-seronegative.

This clone was seen a few times. CDR3 sequence (DNA): TGTGCCAGCAGCGTAGCCCCCGGGAGTGCCTACGAGCAGTACTTC. This encodes CASSVAPGSAYEQYF. The chain links TRBV9 to TRBJ2-7, with a possible D match to TRBD2 (6 bases). The V gene's germline CDR1 is SGDLS and CDR2 YYNGEE. The CDR3 spans 15 residues. V shed 0 bases and J shed 2 bases, with 12 bases lying between them.

This chain uses TRBV27 with TRBJ1-1, with D maybe TRBD1 (6 bases). Germline V CDR1 and CDR2: MNHEY, SMNVEV (reference sequence). The CDR3 has 16 amino acids. V lost 4 bases, J lost 2 bases, and 17 bases lay in between. The CDR3 DNA reads as TGTGCCAGCAGTTCAGGGGCAGGGTATCTCAACACTGAAGCTTTCTTT. Its protein is CASSSGAGYLNTEAFF.

The chain carries TRBV2 and TRBJ2-7, with 7 nucleotides matching TRBD1. This CDR3 spans 15 amino acids. Germline V CDR1 and CDR2: SNHLY, FYNNEI. J lost 1 base, V lost 7 bases, and 10 bases had no gene match. Here the CDR3 reads CASTPQGDYSYEQYF. The CDR3 DNA follows: TGTGCCAGCACCCCCCAGGGGGATTATTCCTACGAGCAGTACTTC. Combining the CDR3 with reference TRBV2 and TRBJ2-7 gives the whole variable domain EPEVTQTPSHQVTQMGQEVILRCVPISNHLYFYWYRQILGQKVEFLVSFYNNEISEKSEIFDDQFSVERPDGSNFTLKIRSTKLEDSAMYFCASTPQGDYSYEQYFGPGTRLTVT.

The chain couples TRBV25-1 to TRBJ2-7, with D tentatively TRBD2 (6 bases). V gave up 4 bases and J gave up 5 bases, with 18 bases separating them. This CDR3 has 15 residues. Germline values: CDR1 MGHDK, CDR2 SYGVNS. The CDR3 nucleotides are TGTGCCAGCAGTGGCCTTCCCCCCTCTAGCGACGAGCAGTACTTC. This translates into CASSGLPPSSDEQYF.

The genes are TRBV2 and TRBJ1-5, with D possibly TRBD1 on 6 matching bases. V was trimmed by 8 bases and J by 7 bases, leaving 15 bases between them. The germline V gene encodes CDR1 SNHLY and CDR2 FYNNEI. The CDR3 has 13 residues. DNA for the CDR3: TGTGCCAGCGGTTACAGGGTGGGACAGCCCCAGCATTTT. Protein product: CASGYRVGQPQHF.

The chain has TRBV28 and TRBJ1-5; tentatively, D is TRBD1 (5 bases). V was clipped by 0 bases and J by 1 base, with 10 bases between them. CDR1 and CDR2 (germline): MDHEN, SYDVKM. The CDR3 is made up of 16 amino acids. The CDR3 is CASSLWDTVSNQPQHF. In DNA form, the CDR3 reads TGTGCCAGCAGTTTATGGGACACGGTAAGCAATCAGCCCCAGCATTTT.

CDR3 DNA: TGTGCCAGCAGCTTCCGCGGGAGGGCCGGAGATACGCAGTATTTT. It specifies CASSFRGRAGDTQYF. The chain couples TRBV13 to TRBJ2-3, with TRBD2 identical over 9 bases. Germline V gene sequence: CDR1 PRHDT, CDR2 FYEKMQ (reference sequence). This CDR3 is built from 15 residues. V shed 3 bases, J shed 5 bases, and the junction held 6 bases outside the gene matches.

The gene calls are TRBV5-1 and TRBJ2-1; 14 bases agree with TRBD2. The CDR3 is 15 residues long. With V trimmed by 4 bases and J by 8 bases, 5 bases remained unmatched. The V gene's germline CDR1 is SGHRS and CDR2 YFSETQ. The CDR3 nucleotides read TGCGCCAGCAGCCCGGGACTAGCGGGAGTTGATGAGCAGTTCTTC. It specifies CASSPGLAGVDEQFF.

The rearrangement joins TRBV27 to TRBJ1-1; TRBD1 aligns across 7 bases. Germline CDR1 and CDR2: MNHEY and SMNVEV (reference sequence). The trim removed 5 bases at V and 3 bases at J, leaving 9 bases unmatched. CDR3 length: 15 residues. CDR3 amino acids: CASSPGQVGDTEAFF. The CDR3 bases are TGTGCCAGCAGTCCAGGACAGGTAGGGGACACTGAAGCTTTCTTT.

V gene TRBV19 combines with J gene TRBJ1-2; 9 positions agree with TRBD1. CDR1 and CDR2 (germline): LNHDA, SQIVND (reference sequence). The CDR3 has 15 residues. Germline trimming cut 4 bases from V and 6 bases from J; bases unmatched to any gene: 9. CDR3 region: CASSTLTGGGDGYTF. In DNA, the CDR3 is TGTGCCAGTAGTACTTTGACAGGGGGAGGAGATGGCTACACCTTC.

The chain uses TRBV23-1 and TRBJ1-3; no clear D gene. TRBV23-1 is designated an ORF whose function remains uncertain. V was pared by 8 bases and J by 0 bases, with 11 bases between. The CDR3 totals 14 residues. CDR3 DNA sequence: TGCGCCAGCTTCCCCCAGTGCTCTGGAAACACCATATATTTT. Encoded protein: CASFPQCSGNTIYF.

The chain recombines TRBV7-8 with TRBJ1-1; no reliable D call. The germline CDR1 and CDR2 sequences are SGHVS and FQNEAQ. The CDR3 is 13 amino acids. The ends were cut back, 1 base at V and 6 bases at J, with 9 bases in the middle. CDR3 sequence (DNA): TGTGCCAGCAGCTTAGGTTGGCTTTCTGAAGCTTTCTTT. The encoded protein is CASSLGWLSEAFF.

The rearrangement joins TRBV4-1 to TRBJ2-2; D gene ambiguous. Trimming shortened V by 1 base and J by 7 bases, and 7 bases separated the two germline ends. The CDR3 has 13 amino acids. Germline V gives CDR1 MGHRA, CDR2 YSYEKL. The DNA for the CDR3 is TGCGCCAGCAGCCAAGTCCCCAGCGGGGAGCTGTTTTTT. It yields the protein CASSQVPSGELFF.

This clone was counted a single time. This chain uses TRBV27 with TRBJ2-2; 13 bases are shared with TRBD2. CDR1 and CDR2 from the germline V gene are MNHEY and SMNVEV (reference sequence). J gave up 7 bases and V 8 bases, and 4 bases lay outside the gene matches. The CDR3 has 14 amino acids. Here the CDR3 reads CASRTSGSFGELFF. The CDR3 nucleotides read TGTGCCAGCCGGACTAGCGGGAGTTTCGGGGAGCTGTTTTTT.

The rearrangement uses TRBV9 and TRBJ2-2; 12 nucleotides align to TRBD2. Germline V gene data show CDR1 as SGDLS and CDR2 as YYNGEE. The length of the CDR3 is 18 residues. V dropped 4 bases and J dropped 0; count of bases not matched to a gene: 7. DNA for the CDR3: TGTGCCAGCAGCCCGGGGGCTAGCGGGAGGGCGAACACCGGGGAGCTGTTTTTT. It encodes CASSPGASGRANTGELFF.

The chain couples TRBV18 to TRBJ1-1; 9 bases fit TRBD1. This CDR3 is built from 16 residues. The V gene's germline CDR1 is KGHSH and CDR2 LQKENI. The trim removed 2 bases at V and 8 bases at J, leaving 12 bases unmatched. The CDR3 is CASSPTEWTGAGEAFF. In nucleotides, the CDR3 is TGTGCCAGCTCACCAACGGAGTGGACAGGGGCGGGGGAAGCTTTCTTT.

This CDR3 reads CAIRGQSYEQYF. CDR3 in DNA: TGTGCCATCAGAGGACAGAGCTACGAGCAGTACTTC. J is TRBJ2-7 and V is TRBV10-3, with D maybe TRBD1 (6 bases). The CDR3 consists of 12 residues. Germline CDR1 is ENHRY and CDR2 is SYGVKD. V was shortened by 6 bases and J by 3 bases, with 9 bases between the two germline ends.

This sequence joins TRBV5-6 and TRBJ2-7, with 7 bases fitting TRBD1. V was clipped by 6 bases and J by 2 bases; unmatched bases: 5. Germline CDR1 and CDR2: SGHDT and YYEEEE. The CDR3 spans 13 residues. For the CDR3, the DNA is TGTGCCAGCACTACAGGGGATCCCTACGAGCAGTACTTC. Its translation is CASTTGDPYEQYF.

This chain connects TRBV27 to TRBJ2-5; 7 bases line up with TRBD1. This CDR3 comprises 14 residues. V shed 3 bases and J 4 bases; nucleotides not matched to a gene: 5. CDR1 and CDR2 (germline): MNHEY, SMNVEV (reference sequence). The CDR3 loop is CASSFLTGIETQYF. CDR3 DNA sequence: TGTGCCAGCAGTTTCTTGACAGGGATAGAGACCCAGTACTTC.

The chain couples TRBV18 to TRBJ1-2; 8 nucleotides line up with TRBD1. Losses at the gene ends were 2 bases for V and 6 bases for J; bases not matched to a gene: 5. The CDR3 sequence is 14 residues long. Germline CDR1 reads KGHSH; CDR2 reads LQKENI. CDR3 amino acids: CASSPWTGSNGYTF. In DNA form, the CDR3 reads TGTGCCAGCTCACCATGGACAGGGAGCAATGGCTACACCTTC.

The V call is TRBV9, the J call TRBJ2-4, with D possibly TRBD2 on 6 matching bases. Germline-derived CDR1 and CDR2 are SGDLS and YYNGEE. The V end lost 3 bases, the J end lost 3 bases, and 7 bases lay between the germline ends. This CDR3 is 13 amino acids long. The CDR3 sequence is CASSEEGKNIQYF. CDR3 bases: TGTGCCAGCAGCGAGGAGGGCAAAAACATTCAGTACTTC.

CDR3 coding DNA: TGTGCCAGCAGTGAAAAGGCAGGCCATAAAATCAATCAGCCCCAGCATTTT. Translation gives CASSEKAGHKINQPQHF. This chain connects TRBV6-1 to TRBJ1-5; D not resolved. The CDR3 consists of 17 residues. CDR1 is MNHNS, CDR2 SASEGT, per germline. The germline V and J ends were trimmed by 2 bases and 3 bases, with 17 bases remaining between them.

The chain carries TRBV5-1 and TRBJ2-1; the D is unclear. The germline V and J ends were trimmed by 4 bases and 4 bases, with 15 bases remaining between them. CDR1 SGHRS and CDR2 YFSETQ come from the germline V gene. The CDR3 consists of 15 residues. CDR3: CASSPTSRRYNEQFF. The CDR3 DNA reads as TGCGCCAGCAGCCCTACCTCCCGGAGATACAATGAGCAGTTCTTC.

The chain recombines TRBV6-6 with TRBJ1-2; D call uncertain. Per the germline V gene, CDR1 is MNHNY and CDR2 is SVGAGI (reference sequence). The CDR3 runs 13 residues. Trimming cost V 2 bases and J 4 bases, with 8 bases left between them. The CDR3, as DNA: TGTGCCAGCAGTTACCTGGCCGCCTATGGCTACACCTTC. Translated: CASSYLAAYGYTF.

V and J are TRBV7-2 and TRBJ2-5; D is possibly TRBD2 (7 bases). Between the trimmed V and J ends, which lost 0 bases and 4 bases, there was a span of 9 bases. Germline loops: CDR1 SGHTA, CDR2 FQGNSA. The CDR3 length is 14 residues. This CDR3 is CASSLAGGRETQYF. DNA for the CDR3: TGTGCCAGCAGCTTAGCCGGGGGGCGAGAGACCCAGTACTTC.

This rearrangement joins TRBV27 to TRBJ2-2, with D unclear. The length of the CDR3 is 13 residues. Germline V CDR1 and CDR2: MNHEY, SMNVEV (reference sequence). Trimming cost V 3 bases and J 7 bases, with 9 bases left between them. CDR3 DNA sequence: TGTGCCAGCAGTTTTGCAGAGGACGGGGAGCTGTTTTTT. Its translation: CASSFAEDGELFF.

The V and J genes are TRBV11-2 and TRBJ2-2, with D possibly being TRBD2 (7 bases). Germline V CDR1 and CDR2: SGHAT, FQNNGV. The CDR3 sequence is 15 residues long. Between the trimmed V and J ends, which lost 5 bases and 6 bases, there was a span of 16 bases. The CDR3: CASSPLRGAAGELFF. CDR3 DNA: TGTGCCAGCAGCCCTCTCCGGGGGGCGGCCGGGGAGCTGTTTTTT.

The chain employs TRBV2 and TRBJ2-2, with D uncertain. Between the trimmed V and J ends, which lost 6 bases and 1 base, there was a span of 3 bases. Germline V lookup: CDR1 SNHLY, CDR2 FYNNEI. The CDR3 has 12 amino acids. CDR3 residues: CASSRNTGELFF. The CDR3 DNA sequence: TGTGCCAGCAGCAGGAACACCGGGGAGCTGTTTTTT.

The chain recombines TRBV9 with TRBJ2-7; D ambiguous. The CDR3 length is 16 residues. Germline V gene sequence: CDR1 SGDLS, CDR2 YYNGEE. Trimming took 0 bases from V and 2 from J, leaving 15 bases between them. CDR3 region: CASSVGERPVPYEQYF. In DNA form, the CDR3 reads TGTGCCAGCAGCGTAGGCGAGCGCCCAGTCCCCTACGAGCAGTACTTC.